One and the same sample provided the 10 T cell receptor beta chains below, sequenced in a study of blood T cell repertoires in COVID-19. Data came from immunoSEQ multiplex PCR; TCRdb stores just in-frame clones and leaves some out. The sample yields tens of thousands of clones, 65% to 85% seen once. The sequenced sample consisted of peripheral blood. These receptors were taken from a human donor in a cohort sampled during active COVID-19.

The V call is TRBV7-6, the J call TRBJ1-6, with unresolved D. The germline V gene encodes CDR1 SGHVS and CDR2 FNYEAQ. Trimming took off 3 bases at V and 6 bases at J, with 3 bases between the two ends. The CDR3 extends over 12 amino acids. The CDR3 protein is CASSFLNSPLHF. The CDR3 DNA sequence: TGTGCCAGCAGCTTTCTTAATTCACCCCTCCACTTT. Together with reference TRBV7-6 and TRBJ1-6, the CDR3 gives the full variable domain: GAGVSQSPRYKVTKRGQDVALRCDPISGHVSLYWYRQALGQGPEFLTYFNYEAQQDKSGLPNDRFSAERPEGSISTLTIQRTEQRDSAMYRCASSFLNSPLHFGNGTRLTVT.

The chain joins TRBV30 to TRBJ1-5; perhaps TRBD1 as D (5 bases). The germline CDR1 and CDR2 sequences are GTSNPN and SVGIG (reference sequence). The CDR3 sequence is 14 residues long. The ends were cut back, 2 bases at V and 9 bases at J, with 17 bases in the middle. CDR3: CAWSPMGRPGPQHF. DNA of the CDR3: TGTGCCTGGAGTCCAATGGGGCGACCAGGGCCCCAGCATTTT.

The chain combines TRBV12-5 with TRBJ1-1; D perhaps matches TRBD1 (6 bases). Trimming removed 4 bases at V and 8 bases at J, with 23 bases between. Per the germline V gene, CDR1 is LGHNT and CDR2 is FRNRAP. There are 16 residues in the CDR3. The CDR3 is CASGSILQGRGSEAFF. In DNA, the CDR3 is TGTGCTAGTGGTTCAATCTTACAGGGAAGGGGGAGCGAAGCTTTCTTT.

The chain is built from TRBV29-1 and TRBJ2-7, with D possibly matching TRBD1 (6 bases). This CDR3 has 16 amino acids. Germline V CDR1 and CDR2: SQVTM, ANQGSEA. Trimming pared 6 bases from V and 4 bases from J, leaving 25 bases between. The CDR3 nucleotides are TGCAGCGTCTGGAGGACAGACGGGAAGGAGGCGTACGAGCAGTACTTC. As protein: CSVWRTDGKEAYEQYF.

The rearrangement links TRBV10-3 to TRBJ2-1, with 8 bases aligning to TRBD2. Germline CDR1 and CDR2: ENHRY and SYGVKD. V trimming: 4 bases; J trimming: 5 bases; junction bases outside the gene matches: 19. This CDR3 has 19 amino acids. This CDR3 reads CAISVTKAGALWSHNEQFF. CDR3 DNA: TGTGCCATCAGTGTGACAAAAGCGGGAGCTTTGTGGTCGCACAATGAGCAGTTCTTC.

The chain uses TRBV10-3 and TRBJ2-5, with 14 bases matching TRBD2. The CDR3 contains 14 residues. CDR1 and CDR2 from the germline V gene are ENHRY and SYGVKD. Germline trimming cut 8 bases from V and 5 bases from J; bases unmatched to any gene: 4. The DNA of the CDR3 is TGTGCCATCGGGACTAGCGGGAGATTTGAGACCCAGTACTTC. This gives the protein CAIGTSGRFETQYF.

This clone has a handful of counts. The chain combines TRBV5-1 with TRBJ2-1; TRBD2 agrees at 11 bases. The CDR3 consists of 14 residues. V gave up 4 bases and J gave up 5 bases; unmatched junction bases: 2. CDR1 and CDR2 (germline): SGHRS, YFSETQ. The CDR3 sequence: CASSTTSGNNEQFF. The CDR3 region has the DNA TGCGCCAGCAGCACGACTAGCGGGAACAATGAGCAGTTCTTC.

The chain combines TRBV30 with TRBJ2-1, with D possibly TRBD2 on 6 matching bases. The CDR3 has 14 amino acids. V was clipped by 4 bases and J by 1 base, with 11 bases between them. Germline V CDR1 and CDR2: GTSNPN, SVGIG (reference sequence). The CDR3 is CAWTAGLSYNEQFF. The CDR3 nucleotides are TGTGCCTGGACCGCCGGACTATCCTACAATGAGCAGTTCTTC.

The V gene is TRBV5-6, the J gene TRBJ2-7, with unresolved D. The CDR3 is 12 residues long. CDR1 and CDR2 (germline): SGHDT, YYEEEE. Trimming left V 4 bases short and J 6 bases short, with 11 bases between. CDR3 protein: CASSTGHGEQYF. The CDR3, as DNA: TGTGCCAGCAGCACGGGTCATGGCGAGCAGTACTTC.

The chain combines TRBV28 with TRBJ1-1; TRBD1 might be the D (5 bases). Trimming took 2 bases from V and 11 from J, leaving 15 bases between them. Per germline, CDR1 MDHEN and CDR2 SYDVKM. The CDR3 spans 13 residues. The CDR3 coding sequence is TGTGCCAGCAGTTTAGGGACTAAAGGGACGGCTTTCTTT. Its protein is CASSLGTKGTAFF.